The following is a T cell receptor beta chain sequence with its context. What it binds is not known. This entry comes from a study of T cell responses to AZD1222 COVID-19 vaccine. Overall study results and limits: Among the donors, most were white British and more were female, and clonal diversity was possibly underestimated. Two AZD1222 doses significantly raised spike-specific TCR breadth and depth over controls. All repertoire sampling was performed exclusively after the peak T cell response.

The CDR3 has 14 amino acids. Deletions cut 1 base from V and 2 bases from J, with 9 bases between. CDR1 is MGHRA, CDR2 YSYEKL, per germline. Generated by immunoSEQ multiplex PCR, the TCRdb table keeps only in-frame clones and is missing some. The data show roughly 30,000 clones, roughly 73% seen once. Material: peripheral blood, obtained on day 0 of AZD1222 vaccination. This TCR was sampled from an adult in good health. The V and J genes are TRBV4-1 and TRBJ2-7; a weak D match, TRBD1 (6 bases). The CDR3 DNA is TGCGCCAGCAGCCAAGCCCAGGGGCCCTACGAGCAGTACTTC. Translation gives CASSQAQGPYEQYF.